The source of this TCR beta chain is a study of cytomegalovirus exposure and HLA in healthy donors. Study-level background: Most genotyped donors, 81% of about 400, had Caucasian-associated genetic ancestry. Study observations and caveats: In vitro assays verified that three CMV-associated chains recognized CMV antigens specifically. Researchers left out some V segments, among them TRBV6-2 and TRBV6-3, as indistinguishable.

The study ran its PCR with 60 Vbeta and 13 Jbeta primers. Here immunoSEQ multiplex PCR was the method, and the copy in TCRdb shows in-frame clones only, minus some. The data contain about 52,000 clones, around 72% of them seen just once; the ten biggest clones take up 3%. The donors comprised healthy bone marrow donors. The count of this clone is one. Its antigen is not known. Looked up from germline, CDR1 is MGHDK and CDR2 is SYGVNS. V shed 5 bases and J 0 bases; nucleotides not matched to a gene: 5. The CDR3 is 15 residues long. The V call is TRBV25-1, the J call TRBJ2-7, with 9 bases identical to TRBD1. The specimen sequenced was PBMCs. This TCR came from a man aged 18 to 35 in good health and CMV-seronegative. The DNA for the CDR3 is TGTGCCAGCAGTAAGACAGGGGGGGACTCCTACGAGCAGTACTTC. It yields the protein CASSKTGGDSYEQYF.